The clone carrying this T cell receptor beta chain was counted only a few times. Its antigen remains unknown. Template input, which was bulk tumor genomic DNA, totaled approximately 640 ng per sample. Each primary tumor yielded several biopsies, collected far apart from one another at surgery. These patients got curative surgery after being newly diagnosed with untreated non-small cell lung cancer. The CDR3 runs to 13 residues. Per the germline V gene, CDR1 is LNHNV and CDR2 is YYDKDF (reference sequence). The V end lost 1 base, the J end lost 3 bases, and 5 bases lay between the germline ends. The data originate from a study of immune heterogeneity within non-small cell lung tumors. Across the study: Tumors were classified as 4 squamous cell carcinomas, roughly 10 non-squamous carcinomas and 1 not otherwise specified.

The TCR beta CDR3 region underwent multiplex PCR amplification with 32 V and 13 J primers. TCRdb passed the multiplex PCR reads through MiXCR, listing each CDR3 protein once. The sample lists roughly 8,900 distinct CDR3 sequences, under 35% seen once, with around 11% in the top ten. Study-wide findings and caveats: The repertoire of each individual patient held high-frequency T-cell receptor beta clonotypes that were largely distinct from those of other patients.

The sample comprised lung tumor tissue. The rearrangement links TRBV15 to TRBJ2-3; D not resolved. The clonotype originates from a man between 60 and 75 years old with non-small cell lung cancer. The CDR3 loop is CATSRARTDTQYF. The CDR3, as DNA: TGTGCCACCAGCAGAGCCCGGACAGATACGCAGTATTTT.